The sequence of this T cell receptor beta chain was determined in a study of blood T cell repertoires in COVID-19. For the study at large: Donors in the United States, Italy and Spain gave samples during acute or convalescent COVID-19. T cells, B-cell-depleted T cells, or PBMCs provided the cDNA or gDNA that served as material.

Original handling: Reference gene primer amplification yielded estimated nucleated cell counts. The table came from immunoSEQ multiplex PCR; TCRdb's copy has only in-frame clones and leaves some out. That table is the source of V, J and clone size, and D and trimming were worked out from the DNA. The table records about 59,000 clones, more than 75% of them present only once. The CDR3 runs 13 residues. Germline V CDR1 and CDR2: SGHRS, YFSETQ. V was pared by 5 bases and J by 6 bases, with 5 bases of the junction left unmatched. This clone was detected only once. Sequenced input: peripheral blood. This sequence joins TRBV5-1 and TRBJ2-7; 10 bases fit TRBD1. The origin of this receptor is a man in his sixties with acute or convalescent COVID-19. The CDR3 protein is CASRKTGGSEQYF. The CDR3 DNA is TGCGCCAGCAGAAAGACAGGGGGCAGCGAGCAGTACTTC.